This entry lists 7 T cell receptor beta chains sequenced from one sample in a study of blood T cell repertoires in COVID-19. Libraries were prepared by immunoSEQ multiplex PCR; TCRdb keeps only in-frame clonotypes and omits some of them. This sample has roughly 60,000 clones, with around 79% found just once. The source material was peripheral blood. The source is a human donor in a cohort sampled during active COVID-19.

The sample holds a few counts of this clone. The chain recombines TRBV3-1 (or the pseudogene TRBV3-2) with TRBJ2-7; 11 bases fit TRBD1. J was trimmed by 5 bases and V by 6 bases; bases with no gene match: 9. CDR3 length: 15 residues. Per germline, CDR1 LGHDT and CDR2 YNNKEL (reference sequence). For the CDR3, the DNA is TGTGCCAGCAGTCTTACCGGGACAGGGGGAAACGAGCAGTACTTC. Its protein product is CASSLTGTGGNEQYF.

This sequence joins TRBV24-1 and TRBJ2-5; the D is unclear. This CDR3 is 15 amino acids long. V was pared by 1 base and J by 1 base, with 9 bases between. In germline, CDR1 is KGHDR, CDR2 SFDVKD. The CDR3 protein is CATSDFTDGQETQYF. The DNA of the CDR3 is TGTGCCACCAGTGATTTCACAGACGGCCAAGAGACCCAGTACTTC.

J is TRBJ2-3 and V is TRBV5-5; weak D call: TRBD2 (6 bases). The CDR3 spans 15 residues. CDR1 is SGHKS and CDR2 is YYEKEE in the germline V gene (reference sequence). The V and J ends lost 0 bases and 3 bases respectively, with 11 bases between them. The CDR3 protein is CASSLAGAGTDTQYF. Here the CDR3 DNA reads TGTGCCAGCAGCTTGGCGGGAGCAGGGACAGATACGCAGTATTTT.

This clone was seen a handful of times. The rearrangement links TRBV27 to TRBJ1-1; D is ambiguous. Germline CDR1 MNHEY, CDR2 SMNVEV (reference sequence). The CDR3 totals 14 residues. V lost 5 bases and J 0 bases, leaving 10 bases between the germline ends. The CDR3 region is CASSQLVVNTEAFF. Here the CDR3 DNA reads TGTGCCAGCAGTCAATTAGTTGTGAACACTGAAGCTTTCTTT.

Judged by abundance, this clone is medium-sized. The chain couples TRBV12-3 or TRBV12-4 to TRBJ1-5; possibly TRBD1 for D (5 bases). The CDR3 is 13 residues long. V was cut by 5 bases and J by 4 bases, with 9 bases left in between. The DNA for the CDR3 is TGTGCCAGCAGTAGGGGAGGAAATCAGCCCCAGCATTTT. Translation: CASSRGGNQPQHF.

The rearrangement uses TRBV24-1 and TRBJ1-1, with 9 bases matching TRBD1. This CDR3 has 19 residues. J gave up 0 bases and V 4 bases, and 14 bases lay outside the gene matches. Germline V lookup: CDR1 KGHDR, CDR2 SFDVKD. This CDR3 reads CATSDPRGDREPMNTEAFF. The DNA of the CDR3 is TGTGCCACCAGTGACCCCCGAGGGGACAGGGAACCCATGAACACTGAAGCTTTCTTT.

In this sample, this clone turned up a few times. The CDR3 is CASSRHHRGRVQSYNSPLHF. DNA of the CDR3: TGTGCCAGCAGTCGACACCACAGGGGTAGGGTGCAATCCTATAATTCACCCCTCCACTTT. The V gene is TRBV2, the J gene TRBJ1-6; 7 bases map to TRBD1. This CDR3 has 20 residues. The germline V gene encodes CDR1 SNHLY and CDR2 FYNNEI. The trim removed 5 bases at V and 1 base at J, leaving 17 bases unmatched.